Presented here are 11 T cell receptor beta chains from one specimen sequenced in a study of blood T cell repertoires in COVID-19. Profiling relied on immunoSEQ multiplex PCR, and the TCRdb table lists in-frame clones only, not all of them. The repertoire holds over 80,000 clones, approximately 90% seen once, with 1.5% to 2% in the top ten. Sequencing was performed on peripheral blood. The receptor set was obtained from a man aged 60 to 75 with acute or convalescent COVID-19.

V usage is TRBV2 and J usage is TRBJ2-1, with D possibly being TRBD2 (6 bases). Trimming pared 8 bases from V and 4 bases from J, leaving 27 bases between. This CDR3 region has 18 residues. Germline assignment: CDR1 SNHLY and CDR2 FYNNEI. The CDR3 protein is CASLYQPGAEAGYNEQFF. The CDR3 DNA sequence: TGTGCCAGCCTATACCAACCGGGAGCGGAGGCGGGGTACAATGAGCAGTTCTTC.

The chain couples TRBV19 to TRBJ2-3, with 8 bases that match TRBD1. Germline CDR1 is LNHDA and CDR2 is SQIVND (reference sequence). The CDR3 loop spans 15 amino acids. Trimming cost V 3 bases and J 6 bases; bases outside gene matches: 8. The CDR3 coding sequence is TGTGCCAGTAGTATCCGGGACAGGTCGCCGGATACGCAGTATTTT. Translated: CASSIRDRSPDTQYF.

The chain joins TRBV5-1 to TRBJ1-4; no definite D call. The CDR3 covers 13 residues. Germline CDR1 reads SGHRS; CDR2 reads YFSETQ. V was pared by 4 bases and J by 8 bases, with 12 bases between. The CDR3 sequence is CASSPPGDEKLFF. In nucleotides, the CDR3 is TGCGCCAGCAGCCCGCCGGGAGACGAAAAACTGTTTTTT.

This chain links TRBV5-1 with TRBJ2-7; perhaps TRBD2 as D (6 bases). The germline CDR1 and CDR2 sequences are SGHRS and YFSETQ. CDR3 length equals 14 residues. V gave up 0 bases and J gave up 2 bases, with 9 bases separating them. The CDR3 is CASSLGGGTYEQYF. The CDR3 nucleotides read TGCGCCAGCAGCTTGGGGGGCGGGACCTACGAGCAGTACTTC.

The V and J genes are TRBV10-1 and TRBJ2-7; 16 bases match TRBD2. The germline gives CDR1 WNHNN, CDR2 SYGVQD (reference sequence). The V gene end was trimmed by 6 bases and the J gene end by 7 bases; junction bases not matched to a gene: 15. This CDR3 has 18 residues. This CDR3 reads CASRGQTGTSGRAREQYF. CDR3 bases: TGCGCCAGCAGGGGACAGACCGGGACTAGCGGGAGGGCGAGGGAGCAGTACTTC.

V gene TRBV29-1 combines with J gene TRBJ2-7, with TRBD2 matching 8 bases. The CDR3 covers 12 residues. Looked up from germline, CDR1 is SQVTM and CDR2 is ANQGSEA. Unmatched junction bases numbered 4, after V lost 4 bases and J lost 5 bases. The CDR3 nucleotides read TGCAGCGTTGCAGCGGGAGACCACGAGCAGTACTTC. Its protein is CSVAAGDHEQYF.

The chain couples TRBV6-5 to TRBJ1-5; D is possibly TRBD1 (6 bases). CDR1 is MNHEY, CDR2 SVGAGI, per germline. The ends were cut back, 7 bases at V and 2 bases at J, with 15 bases in the middle. The CDR3 spans 15 residues. Written as DNA, the CDR3 is TGTGCCAGCACTTTGGGGGCGGAGGGCAATCAGCCCCAGCATTTT. This sequence encodes CASTLGAEGNQPQHF.

V and J are TRBV7-2 and TRBJ2-7, with TRBD2 matching over 10 bases. The CDR3 covers 14 residues. Germline-derived CDR1 and CDR2 are SGHTA and FQGNSA. The J segment lost 5 bases and the V segment lost 4 bases, leaving 5 bases of the junction unmatched. The CDR3 region has the DNA TGTGCCAGCAGCTACCTAGCGGGAGCCGACGAGCAGTACTTC. The encoded protein is CASSYLAGADEQYF.

This clone showed up just once. The chain couples TRBV12-3 or TRBV12-4 to TRBJ2-2; no clear D gene. The CDR3 has 13 amino acids. The ends were cut back, 6 bases at V and 6 bases at J, with 11 bases in the middle. Here the CDR3 reads CASSPNTAGELFF. The CDR3 DNA follows: TGTGCCAGCAGCCCCAATACGGCCGGGGAGCTGTTTTTT.

This sequence joins TRBV5-4 and TRBJ2-1; 8 bases match TRBD2. The germline CDR1 and CDR2 sequences are SGHNT and YYREEE (reference sequence). The CDR3 length is 15 residues. The V segment lost 0 bases and the J segment 6 bases; nucleotides outside the gene matches: 5. Here the CDR3 reads CASSLVLAGVNEQFF. The CDR3 bases are TGTGCCAGCAGCTTGGTCCTAGCGGGTGTCAATGAGCAGTTCTTC.

The chain uses TRBV7-3 and TRBJ2-2; D uncertain. CDR1 is SGHTA, CDR2 FQGTGA, per germline. Trimming left V 5 bases short and J 4 bases short, with 11 bases between. This CDR3 spans 14 amino acids. In DNA form, the CDR3 reads TGTGCCAGCAGCCCCGGTCTAGGCACCGGGGAGCTGTTTTTT. This translates into CASSPGLGTGELFF.